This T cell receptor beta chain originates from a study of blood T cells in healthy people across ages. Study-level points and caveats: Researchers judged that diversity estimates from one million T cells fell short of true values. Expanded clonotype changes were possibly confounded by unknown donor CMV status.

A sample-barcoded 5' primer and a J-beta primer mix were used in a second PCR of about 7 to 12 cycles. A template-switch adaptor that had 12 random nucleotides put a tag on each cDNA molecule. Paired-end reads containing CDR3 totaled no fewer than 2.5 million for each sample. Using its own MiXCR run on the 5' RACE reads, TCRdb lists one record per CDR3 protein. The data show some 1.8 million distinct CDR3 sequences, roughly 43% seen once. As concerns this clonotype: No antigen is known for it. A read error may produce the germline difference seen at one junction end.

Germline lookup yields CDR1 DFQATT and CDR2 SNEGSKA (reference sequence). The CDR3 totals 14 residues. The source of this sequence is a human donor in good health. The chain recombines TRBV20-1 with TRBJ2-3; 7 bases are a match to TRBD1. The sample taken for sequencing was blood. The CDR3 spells CSARHRGGTDAQYF. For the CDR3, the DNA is TGCAGTGCTAGGCACAGGGGTGGCACAGATGCGCAGTATTTT.